This entry is about one T cell receptor (beta chain). TCR beta chains were sequenced at survey level with immunoSEQ. Assay: immunoSEQ multiplex PCR; the TCRdb copy retains only in-frame clones and omits some. The sample includes 55,000 to 70,000 clones, about 93% of them seen just once. The CDR3 spans 16 residues. The V end lost 7 bases, the J end lost 4 bases, and 20 bases lay between the germline ends. CDR1 SNHLY and CDR2 FYNNEI come from the germline V gene. The origin of this receptor is a man in his forties or fifties with rheumatoid arthritis. This chain uses TRBV2 with TRBJ1-5, with D perhaps matching TRBD1 (5 bases). The sample taken for sequencing was PBMCs. CDR3 amino acids: CASNRDRISANQPQHF. The CDR3 nucleotides read TGTGCCAGCAATCGGGACCGGATTTCGGCGAATCAGCCCCAGCATTTT.